Each of the 9 T cell receptor beta chains below was sequenced from the same sample in a study of T cell repertoires in cytomegalovirus infection. TCRdb analysed the reads with MiXCR anew, one entry per CDR3 protein. This sample has roughly 500,000 distinct CDR3 sequences, with 30% to 40% found just once. These receptors' antigens are unknown. The sample consisted of cultured PBMCs, taken from culture after CMV antigen stimulation. These TCRs come from a human donor in good health (CMV status not recorded). Some clones in this sample may be carry-over from other donors' samples.

V gene TRBV7-8 combines with J gene TRBJ2-1, with TRBD2 matching 7 bases. The V and J ends lost 1 base and 6 bases, in that order; junction bases with no gene match: 6. In germline, CDR1 is SGHVS, CDR2 FQNEAQ. This CDR3 is built from 15 residues. The CDR3 reads CASSLGWEGLNEQFF. The CDR3 nucleotides are TGTGCCAGCAGCTTAGGGTGGGAGGGCCTCAATGAGCAGTTCTTC. Full variable domain (remainder filled in from reference TRBV7-8 and TRBJ2-1): GAGVSQSPRYKVAKRGQDVALRCDPISGHVSLFWYQQALGQGPEFLTYFQNEAQLDKSGLPSDRFFAERPEGSVSTLKIQRTQQEDSAVYLCASSLGWEGLNEQFFGPGTRLTVL.

This chain links TRBV7-2 with TRBJ2-3; 9 bases are a match to TRBD2. Germline lookup yields CDR1 SGHTA and CDR2 FQGNSA. With V trimmed by 2 bases and J by 1 base, 7 bases remained unmatched. This CDR3 is built from 17 residues. CDR3 sequence: CASSLLGGRARTDTQYF. The CDR3 bases are TGTGCCAGCAGCTTATTGGGCGGGAGGGCCCGCACAGATACGCAGTATTTT.

DNA for the CDR3: TGCAGCGTAGGGCCTCAGGGTTCGGCCTACGAGCAGTACTTC. Amino acid sequence: CSVGPQGSAYEQYF. V is TRBV29-1 and J is TRBJ2-7; possibly TRBD1 for D (5 bases). CDR3 length: 14 amino acids. Trimming removed 6 bases from V and 2 bases from J, with 17 bases in between. CDR1 and CDR2 from the germline V gene are SQVTM and ANQGSEA.

CDR3 in amino acids: CASSLPTSGRARLNNEQFF. CDR3 bases: TGTGCCAGCAGTTTACCGACTAGCGGGAGGGCCCGCTTGAACAATGAGCAGTTCTTC. This sequence joins TRBV12-3 or TRBV12-4 and TRBJ2-1; TRBD2 aligns across 14 bases. This CDR3 is 19 amino acids long. V dropped 2 bases and J dropped 5; count of bases not matched to a gene: 11.

The rearrangement joins TRBV7-2 to TRBJ2-3; a weak D match, TRBD2 (5 bases). The CDR3 length is 16 residues. Trimming left V 2 bases short and J 2 bases short, with 14 bases between. In germline, CDR1 is SGHTA, CDR2 FQGNSA. CDR3 sequence (DNA): TGTGCCAGCAGCTTATACGTAGCGACCTACACAGATACGCAGTATTTT. It yields the protein CASSLYVATYTDTQYF.

J is TRBJ1-1 and V is TRBV6-1, with D perhaps matching TRBD1 (5 bases). V was clipped by 7 bases and J by 1 base, with 13 bases between them. The germline CDR1 and CDR2 sequences are MNHNS and SASEGT. The CDR3 is made up of 14 amino acids. The CDR3 DNA reads TGTGCCAGCATCCTCCAGGGAGGGAACACTGAAGCTTTCTTT. This sequence encodes CASILQGGNTEAFF.

V gene TRBV2 combines with J gene TRBJ1-5, with 7 bases fitting TRBD1. With V trimmed by 4 bases and J by 7 bases, 7 bases remained unmatched. CDR3 length: 14 amino acids. Germline CDR1 is SNHLY and CDR2 is FYNNEI. CDR3 in amino acids: CASSGQGIVQPQHF. CDR3 DNA: TGTGCCAGCAGTGGACAGGGAATTGTACAGCCCCAGCATTTT.

The rearrangement uses TRBV19 and TRBJ2-3; D is perhaps TRBD1 (6 bases). V dropped 6 bases and J dropped 0 bases, with 16 bases sitting between them. There are 16 residues in the CDR3. Germline CDR1 LNHDA, CDR2 SQIVND (reference sequence). The CDR3, as DNA: TGTGCCAGTAGCCAAACAGGGCTCGTTAGCACAGATACGCAGTATTTT. This translates into CASSQTGLVSTDTQYF.

This clonotype was seen once. The chain couples TRBV30 to TRBJ2-2; 8 nucleotides agree with TRBD1. V lost 6 bases to trimming and J lost 6 bases; unmatched junction nucleotides: 6. There are 13 residues in the CDR3. Germline V gene lookup returns CDR1 GTSNPN and CDR2 SVGIG (reference sequence). CDR3 amino acids: CACLTGDAGELFF. The DNA of the CDR3 is TGTGCCTGCCTGACAGGGGATGCCGGGGAGCTGTTTTTT.